This T cell receptor (beta chain) comes out of a study of regulatory T cells in long-lasting Graves disease. Looked up from germline, CDR1 is SGHAT and CDR2 is FQNNGV. The CDR3 loop spans 14 amino acids. The V end lost 1 base, the J end lost 3 bases, and 7 bases lay between the germline ends. Time point here: newly diagnosed GD, antithyroid drugs for less than 3 months. PBMC RNA served as the TCR library source. There are many counts of this clonotype. Combining iRepertoire HTBI primers with Arm-PCR of CDR3 regions, the authors built TCR beta libraries. Each CDR3 protein gets one entry after TCRdb re-called the multiplex PCR reads with MiXCR. Of 520,000 or so distinct CDR3 sequences in the sample, about 11% were seen once. These data were also reused for a study on T cells in Graves' hyperthyroidism and ophthalmopathy.

The chain carries TRBV11-2 and TRBJ2-1; D is undetermined. The receptor's source is a woman aged 30 to 39 with Graves disease. The sequences come from peripheral blood mononuclear cells (PBMCs), collected at new diagnosis, from a patient treated with antithyroid drugs. The CDR3 DNA is TGTGCCAGCAGCTTAGCACCGGACTACAATGAGCAGTTCTTC. The encoded protein is CASSLAPDYNEQFF.